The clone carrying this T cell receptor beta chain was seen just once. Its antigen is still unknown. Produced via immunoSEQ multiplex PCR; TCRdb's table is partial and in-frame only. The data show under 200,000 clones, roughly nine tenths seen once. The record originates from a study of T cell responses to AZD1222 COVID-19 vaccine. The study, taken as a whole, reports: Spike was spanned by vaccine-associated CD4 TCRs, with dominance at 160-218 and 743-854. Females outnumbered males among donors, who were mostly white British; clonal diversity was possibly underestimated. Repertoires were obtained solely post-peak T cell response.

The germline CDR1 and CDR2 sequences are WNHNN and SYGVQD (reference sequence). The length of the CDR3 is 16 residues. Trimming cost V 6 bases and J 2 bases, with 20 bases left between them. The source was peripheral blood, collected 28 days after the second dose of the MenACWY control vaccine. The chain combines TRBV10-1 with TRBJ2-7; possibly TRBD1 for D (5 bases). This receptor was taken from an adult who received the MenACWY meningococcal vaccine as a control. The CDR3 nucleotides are TGCGCCAGCAGGGGGTTTGGCAGGGAAATTGCCTACGAGCAGTACTTC. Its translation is CASRGFGREIAYEQYF.